Following are 11 T cell receptor beta chains from one sample sequenced in a study of response to subunit inactivated influenza vaccine. MiXCR was run by TCRdb on the RT-PCR reads, yielding one entry per CDR3 protein. The sample records 500,000 or so distinct CDR3 sequences, approximately 11% being singletons. Sequences were derived from PBMCs from blood, sampled roughly 48 days after vaccination. These receptor sequences come from a man between 45 and 60 years old who received an inactivated influenza vaccine.

The V call is TRBV20-1, the J call TRBJ2-7, with TRBD2 matching 11 bases. The CDR3 sequence is 17 residues long. Germline CDR1 reads DFQATT; CDR2 reads SNEGSKA (reference sequence). V gave up 0 bases and J gave up 0 bases; unmatched junction bases: 7. The CDR3 nucleotides are TGCAGTGCTAGAGAGGTGGGACTAGCGGCTATCTCCTACGAGCAGTACTTC. It codes for CSAREVGLAAISYEQYF.

Note on this clonotype: A much larger clone differs by one base, so this may be a read error. The chain joins TRBV3-1 to TRBJ1-5; D is unresolved. Germline V gene lookup returns CDR1 LGHDT and CDR2 YNNKEL (reference sequence). The V and J ends lost 1 base and 9 bases respectively, with 10 bases between them. There are 13 residues in the CDR3. CDR3 sequence: CASSQVWRGPQHF. CDR3 in DNA: TGTGCCAGCAGCCAAGTATGGCGCGGGCCCCAGCATTTT. Supplemented by reference TRBV3-1 and TRBJ1-5, the full variable domain reads DTAVSQTPKYLVTQMGNDKSIKCEQNLGHDTMYWYKQDSKKFLKIMFSYNNKELIINETVPNRFSPKSPDKAHLNLHINSLELGDSAVYFCASSQVWRGPQHFGDGTRLSIL.

This clonotype was recorded many times. The rearrangement links TRBV6-1 to TRBJ1-5; D is unresolved. V was trimmed by 6 bases and J by 0 bases, leaving 12 bases between them. From germline, CDR1 is MNHNS and CDR2 SASEGT. The CDR3 has 15 residues. CDR3 coding DNA: TGTGCCAGCAGCCCAGAGGGTTATAGCAATCAGCCCCAGCATTTT. As protein: CASSPEGYSNQPQHF.

This clonotype was seen a few times. The V call is TRBV7-6, the J call TRBJ1-1; 9 bases fit TRBD1. J was trimmed by 4 bases and V by 6 bases; bases with no gene match: 3. The germline CDR1 and CDR2 sequences are SGHVS and FNYEAQ. This CDR3 is 13 amino acids long. The CDR3 here is CASRETGGTEAFF. In nucleotides, the CDR3 is TGTGCCAGCAGAGAGACAGGGGGCACTGAAGCTTTCTTT.

This clonotype was counted ten times or more. The chain uses TRBV29-1 and TRBJ2-5; D is unclear. Trimming left V 6 bases short and J 1 base short, with 9 bases between. Germline CDR1 and CDR2: SQVTM and ANQGSEA. The CDR3 has 12 amino acids. CDR3 in amino acids: CSVGRTQETQYF. CDR3 DNA: TGCAGCGTCGGACGGACCCAAGAGACCCAGTACTTC.

J is TRBJ2-5 and V is TRBV5-1, with 9 bases aligning to TRBD2. The germline V gene has CDR1 SGHRS and CDR2 YFSETQ. Unmatched junction bases numbered 7, after V lost 0 bases and J lost 1 base. The CDR3 contains 17 residues. The CDR3 protein is CASSLALSGGRQETQYF. CDR3 nucleotide sequence: TGCGCCAGCAGCTTGGCTCTTAGCGGGGGCCGCCAAGAGACCCAGTACTTC.

This clonotype appeared a few times. The chain employs TRBV7-9 and TRBJ1-1, with D perhaps TRBD1 (6 bases). This CDR3 has 14 residues. V was trimmed by 6 bases and J by 3 bases, leaving 14 bases between them. Germline assignment: CDR1 SEHNR and CDR2 FQNEAQ (reference sequence). The CDR3 loop is CASSLQGRHTEAFF. The DNA for the CDR3 is TGTGCCAGCAGTCTACAGGGACGCCACACTGAAGCTTTCTTT.

This clonotype has at least ten counts. This chain links TRBV5-1 with TRBJ2-7, with 7 bases identical to TRBD1. J gave up 7 bases and V 4 bases, and 8 bases lay outside the gene matches. Germline-derived CDR1 and CDR2 are SGHRS and YFSETQ. The CDR3 contains 13 residues. CDR3 sequence: CASSQDRPEEQYF. The CDR3 nucleotides are TGCGCCAGCAGCCAGGACAGGCCGGAAGAGCAGTACTTC.

The CDR3 DNA reads TGTGCCAGCAGCTTGGACGGGCTTGGGACTGAAGCTTTCTTT. Protein: CASSLDGLGTEAFF. The chain recombines TRBV7-9 with TRBJ1-1; D is unresolved. The CDR3 has 14 amino acids. The V gene's germline CDR1 is SEHNR and CDR2 FQNEAQ (reference sequence). The germline V and J ends were trimmed by 3 bases and 5 bases, with 13 bases remaining between them.

In this sample, this clonotype turned up many times. The genes are TRBV20-1 and TRBJ2-3; 10 bases map to TRBD2. V lost 0 bases, J lost 6 bases, and 12 bases stayed unmatched. Germline CDR1 DFQATT, CDR2 SNEGSKA (reference sequence). There are 17 residues in the CDR3. Written as DNA, the CDR3 is TGCAGTGCTAGAGATCTGACTAGCGGGTCCCTAAGGGATACGCAGTATTTT. Translation: CSARDLTSGSLRDTQYF.

Many counts were recorded for this clonotype. This sequence joins TRBV20-1 and TRBJ2-1; weak D call: TRBD2 (6 bases). CDR1 and CDR2 (germline): DFQATT, SNEGSKA (reference sequence). The CDR3 runs 9 residues. The CDR3 region is CRAGGEQFF. The CDR3 DNA follows: TGCAGGGCCGGGGGTGAGCAGTTCTTC.